Below are 8 T cell receptor beta chains sequenced from a single sample in a study of T cell repertoires in cytomegalovirus infection. MiXCR, run by TCRdb on the reads, gives a single entry per CDR3 protein. The data contain 700,000 to 850,000 distinct CDR3 sequences, approximately 32% of them singletons. Their cognate antigens are unknown. The sample was cultured CD8+ T cells from PBMCs, taken from culture after CMV antigen stimulation. The receptors stem from a human donor in good health (CMV status not recorded). Some clones in this sample may be carry-over from other donors' samples.

This chain uses TRBV27 with TRBJ2-1; a possible D gene is TRBD1 (6 bases). Germline loops: CDR1 MNHEY, CDR2 SMNVEV (reference sequence). The germline V and J ends were trimmed by 8 bases and 7 bases, with 12 bases remaining between them. The CDR3 length is 12 residues. In DNA form, the CDR3 reads TGTGCCAGCGCTGACAGGCCTAATGAGCAGTTCTTC. Translated: CASADRPNEQFF.

This clonotype was found a few times. The chain uses TRBV6-6 and TRBJ2-1; 9 bases map to TRBD2. The CDR3 loop spans 18 amino acids. V was clipped by 5 bases and J by 0 bases; unmatched bases: 11. Germline V CDR1 and CDR2: MNHNY, SVGAGI (reference sequence). CDR3 loop: CASSDLLASGVSYNEQFF. In DNA, the CDR3 is TGTGCCAGCAGTGACCTTCTCGCTAGCGGGGTCTCCTACAATGAGCAGTTCTTC.

This chain joins TRBV7-8 and TRBJ1-1, with TRBD1 matching over 7 bases. The CDR3 is 13 residues long. Trimming cost V 3 bases and J 7 bases; bases outside gene matches: 5. CDR1 SGHVS and CDR2 FQNEAQ come from the germline V gene. The CDR3 DNA sequence: TGTGCCAGCAGCTTTGGGAGGGGGCTTGAAGCTTTCTTT. It encodes CASSFGRGLEAFF.

The table lists this clonotype with a few counts. The chain uses TRBV6-6 and TRBJ2-3, with D hard to call. The germline CDR1 and CDR2 sequences are MNHNY and SVGAGI (reference sequence). Trimming took off 3 bases at V and 1 base at J, with 8 bases between the two ends. The CDR3 loop spans 14 amino acids. CDR3 sequence: CASSYVYGTDTQYF. DNA for the CDR3: TGTGCCAGCAGTTATGTATATGGCACAGATACGCAGTATTTT.

This clonotype showed up just a few times. The chain recombines TRBV4-1 with TRBJ1-5; tentative D call: TRBD1 (5 bases). Per the germline V gene, CDR1 is MGHRA and CDR2 is YSYEKL. V shed 0 bases and J shed 1 base, with 13 bases lying between them. There are 17 residues in the CDR3. In DNA form, the CDR3 reads TGCGCCAGCAGCCAAGATACGGGACGGGACAGCAATCAGCCCCAGCATTTT. Protein: CASSQDTGRDSNQPQHF.

This clonotype has only a few counts. The chain combines TRBV24-1 with TRBJ1-4; a weak D match, TRBD1 (5 bases). Trimming removed 9 bases at V and 8 bases at J, with 24 bases between. The CDR3 loop spans 16 amino acids. The V gene's germline CDR1 is KGHDR and CDR2 SFDVKD. The CDR3 region has the DNA TGTGCCACCCACACCCCGGGACCCCTAGTCGGGGAAAAACTGTTTTTT. Translating it yields CATHTPGPLVGEKLFF.

The chain couples TRBV10-2 to TRBJ2-1; D unclear. The CDR3 runs 16 residues. The germline gives CDR1 WSHSY, CDR2 SAAADI. V lost 0 bases to trimming and J lost 2 bases, with 11 bases between them. In DNA, the CDR3 is TGCGCCAGCAGTGAGTCGAGGTACCGTCCCTACAATGAGCAGTTCTTC. Protein sequence: CASSESRYRPYNEQFF.

The chain links TRBV12-3 or TRBV12-4 to TRBJ1-2; the D gene is possibly TRBD1 (6 bases). CDR3 length equals 15 residues. With 2 bases removed from V and 5 bases from J, the gap between germline ends came to 15 bases. CDR3 protein: CASSLYGQLLYGYTF. The CDR3, as DNA: TGTGCCAGCAGTTTATACGGACAGCTTTTATATGGCTACACCTTC.